Sequencing of this T cell receptor (beta chain) was carried out in a study of blood T cells in healthy people across ages. V shed 5 bases and J shed 8 bases, with 12 bases lying between them. The CDR3 consists of 11 residues. Germline V gene lookup returns CDR1 SQVTM and CDR2 ANQGSEA. Isolated per sample were at least 6 million PBMCs. The amount of total RNA extracted per sample was at least 6 micrograms. Primers used in a second PCR of about 7 to 11 cycles were a sample-barcoded 5' primer and a J-beta primer mix. TCRdb reprocessed the 5' RACE reads with MiXCR, giving one entry per CDR3 protein. The table lists 1.5 million to 2 million distinct CDR3 sequences, about 30% of them singletons, with 7% to 9% in the top ten. This clonotype has just a few counts.

This receptor was identified in a woman aged 25 to 45 in good health. This chain links TRBV29-1 with TRBJ1-2; D not resolved. Sequenced: blood. The CDR3 DNA is TGCAGCGTTAGTCGGACCGGCGGCTACACCTTC. This codes for CSVSRTGGYTF.